The rows below give T cell receptor beta chains drawn from one sample of a study of blood T cell repertoires in COVID-19. Measured with immunoSEQ multiplex PCR; TCRdb has only the in-frame clones, and not every one. The sample contains 180,000 or so clones, roughly 88% of which appear only once. Input material: peripheral blood. All receptors come from a woman aged 40 to 55 with COVID-19, enrolled during active disease. Each CDR3 is given with its conserved first and last residue. A D gene is named only where the DNA matches it firmly. Part of the rows lack a size; the others show once, few, many or a class for expanded clones.

TRBV27	once	.	TRBJ1-6	TGTGCCAGCACCCAGACTGGAAGAACACCCCTCCACTTT	CASTQTGRTPLHF
TRBV7-9	.	.	TRBJ1-2	TGTGCCAGCAGCCCCGTAGGGGCTGCCTATGGCTACACCTTC	CASSPVGAAYGYTF
TRBV6-5	.	.	TRBJ1-2	TGTGCCAGCAGTCCTTATTACAGGGCTGGAAATGGCTACACCTTC	CASSPYYRAGNGYTF
TRBV2	.	.	TRBJ1-2	TGTGCCAGCAGTGAAGCGCGGGGGCCTAATGGCTACACCTTC	CASSEARGPNGYTF
TRBV19	.	TRBD1	TRBJ1-2	TGTGCCAGATGGACAGGGTTCGGCTATGGCTACACCTTC	CARWTGFGYGYTF
TRBV4-1	.	.	TRBJ2-7	TGCGCCAGCAGCCAAGGGACTCCCTTGTTCTACGAGCAGTACTTC	CASSQGTPLFYEQYF
TRBV10-1	.	.	TRBJ1-3	TGCGCCAGCAGTGACGGGGGTCTTTACTCTGGAAACACCATATATTTT	CASSDGGLYSGNTIYF
TRBV5-1	.	TRBD2	TRBJ2-1	TGCGCCAGCACCCTAATCGCGGGAGGTCGTAATGAGCAGTTCTTC	CASTLIAGGRNEQFF
TRBV3-1/TRBV3-2	few	TRBD1	TRBJ1-6	TGTGCCAGCAGCCCGACAGGGGGGAATTCACCCCTCCACTTT	CASSPTGGNSPLHF
TRBV7-9	.	TRBD1	TRBJ1-2	TGTGCCAGCAGCTTAGTGGGGACAGGGTATGGCTACACCTTC	CASSLVGTGYGYTF
TRBV7-9	few	TRBD2	TRBJ2-2	TGTGCCAGCAGCTTGGCCTCCGGACTAGCGGATCGGAACACCGGGGAGCTGTTTTTT	CASSLASGLADRNTGELFF
TRBV28	once	TRBD2	TRBJ2-7	TGTGCCAGCAGTTTTTCTAGCGGAACCTACGAGCAGTACTTC	CASSFSSGTYEQYF
TRBV28	.	.	TRBJ1-1	TGTGCCAGCACCATAACAGGCAAGAACACTGAAGCTTTCTTT	CASTITGKNTEAFF
TRBV7-9	.	.	TRBJ2-7	TGTGCCAGCAGCTCCTTCTTGAGCTATGATGGCGAGCAGTACTTC	CASSSFLSYDGEQYF
TRBV12-3/TRBV12-4	.	.	TRBJ2-7	TGTGCCAGCACCAGGGGGGACGAGCAGTACTTC	CASTRGDEQYF
TRBV7-3	.	.	TRBJ2-1	TGTGCCAGCAGCCGCTATCGGGAGCCGTACAATGAGCAGTTCTTC	CASSRYREPYNEQFF
TRBV7-3	.	TRBD2	TRBJ2-5	TGTGCCAGCAGCTTGGGACTAGCGGAGGGGGAAGAGACCCAGTACTTC	CASSLGLAEGEETQYF
TRBV19	once	.	TRBJ2-5	TGTGCCAGTAGTCTCGCGCCGACAGGGCCGGGGAGGAGGGAGACCCAGTACTTC	CASSLAPTGPGRRETQYF
TRBV7-7	few	TRBD1	TRBJ2-1	TGTGCCAGCAGCCCCTCAAGACAGGGTGAGCAGTTCTTC	CASSPSRQGEQFF
TRBV10-3	once	.	TRBJ1-2	TGTGCCATTAGAGACAGGCTTGGTGGCTACACCTTC	CAIRDRLGGYTF
TRBV12-5	.	.	TRBJ1-2	TGTGCTAGTGGACCTTCCGATCAGGGTATTGCAGGCTACACCTTC	CASGPSDQGIAGYTF
TRBV5-1	.	.	TRBJ2-7	TGCGCCAGCACTTACCCGGGAAGGTACGAGCAGTACTTC	CASTYPGRYEQYF
TRBV7-9	.	.	TRBJ2-3	TGTGCCAGCAGCTTAGCGTACAGGAGCACAGATACGCAGTATTTT	CASSLAYRSTDTQYF
TRBV24-1	.	TRBD1	TRBJ1-5	TGTGCCACTTCAGGGGGCCCTTATAGCAATCAGCCCCAGCATTTT	CATSGGPYSNQPQHF
TRBV5-6	.	.	TRBJ2-1	TGTGCCAGCAGCTTAGGAGGTGAGCAGTTCTTC	CASSLGGEQFF
TRBV19	once	TRBD1	TRBJ1-2	TGTGCCAGTAGTGGGGGACAGGGGAGTGGAAAAAACACCTTC	CASSGGQGSGKNTF
TRBV3-1/TRBV3-2	.	TRBD1	TRBJ1-1	TGTGCCAGCAGCCTACAGGGGAGCACTGAAGCTTTCTTT	CASSLQGSTEAFF
TRBV5-6	.	TRBD1	TRBJ1-5	TGTGCCAGCAGCCGGGAGGGACAGGGGTATAGCAATCAGCCCCAGCATTTT	CASSREGQGYSNQPQHF
TRBV6-5	.	TRBD2	TRBJ2-7	TGTGCCAGCAGTCGGACTAGCGACTACGAGCAGTACTTC	CASSRTSDYEQYF
TRBV28	.	.	TRBJ2-5	TGTGCCAGCAGCCCCCTGGTTATGGCTTTTCAAGAGACCCAGTACTTC	CASSPLVMAFQETQYF
TRBV19	few	TRBD1	TRBJ1-5	TGTGCCAGTAGTTGGTCGGGGACAGGGGATCAGCCCCAGCATTTT	CASSWSGTGDQPQHF
TRBV19	.	.	TRBJ2-7	TGTGCCAGTAGTATATTTAGAGGGCTTCCCACCTACGAGCAGTACTTC	CASSIFRGLPTYEQYF
TRBV6-5	once	.	TRBJ2-2	TGTGCCAGCAGTTACTCCACTAGGAACACCGGGGAGCTGTTTTTT	CASSYSTRNTGELFF
TRBV27	.	.	TRBJ1-4	TGTGCCAGCAGTTTAACGGGAGGAAGGGAAAAACTGTTTTTT	CASSLTGGREKLFF
TRBV27	.	.	TRBJ1-1	TGTGCCAGCAGTTTGGGAGGCAGGGCCACTGAAGCTTTCTTT	CASSLGGRATEAFF
TRBV20-1	.	TRBD2	TRBJ2-1	TGCAGTGCTAGTGGGGGACTAGCGGGATTTAATGAGCAGTTCTTC	CSASGGLAGFNEQFF
TRBV28	once	.	TRBJ1-4	TGTGCCAGCAGGGATTACAGTGCCGTGAATGAAAAACTGTTTTTT	CASRDYSAVNEKLFF
TRBV7-8	once	TRBD1	TRBJ2-7	TGTGCCAGCAGGCAGGGACAGGGAGGGCGATCCGAGCAGTACTTC	CASRQGQGGRSEQYF
TRBV27	.	.	TRBJ2-5	TGTGCCAGCAGTTTTCGGGGAGAGACCCAGTACTTC	CASSFRGETQYF
TRBV4-1	.	TRBD2	TRBJ2-5	TGCGCCAGCAGCACCCGGCGGGGAGGGGAGACCCAGTACTTC	CASSTRRGGETQYF
TRBV10-2	.	.	TRBJ1-6	TGCGCCAGCCTCTCCCATGGGAGCTCCTATAATTCACCCCTCCACTTT	CASLSHGSSYNSPLHF
TRBV7-9	.	.	TRBJ2-7	TGTGCCAGCAGCCCCCAGGTTACTAGTGGGAAACAGTACTTC	CASSPQVTSGKQYF
TRBV2	few	TRBD2	TRBJ2-7	TGTGCCACCCACCCCGGGACTAGCGGCTCCGAGCAGTACTTC	CATHPGTSGSEQYF
TRBV2	.	TRBD2	TRBJ2-1	TGTGCCAGCAGTAGCGCCGGGACTAGCGTTCGGGAGCAGTTCTTC	CASSSAGTSVREQFF
TRBV3-1/TRBV3-2	.	.	TRBJ1-6	TGTGCCAGCAGCCAAGGGGGCACCACTAATTCACCCCTCCACTTT	CASSQGGTTNSPLHF
TRBV7-6	few	TRBD2	TRBJ2-5	TGTGCCAGCAGCTCTAGCGGGGGAGGTCAAGAGACCCAGTACTTC	CASSSSGGGQETQYF
TRBV7-3	.	.	TRBJ1-2	TGTGCCAGCAGCTCCGCCCCGGACAGCACCTATGGCTACACCTTC	CASSSAPDSTYGYTF
TRBV5-6	.	TRBD2	TRBJ2-1	TGTGCCAGCAGCTTCCGGTCTAGCGGCTTACGCTCCTACAATGAGCAGTTCTTC	CASSFRSSGLRSYNEQFF
TRBV19	.	.	TRBJ1-5	TGTGCCAGTACCCAGGACGGGGGGCGCAATCAGCCCCAGCATTTT	CASTQDGGRNQPQHF
TRBV5-1	.	.	TRBJ1-2	TGCGCCAGCAGCTTGGAGGGGCAAGCTAACTATGGCTACACCTTC	CASSLEGQANYGYTF
TRBV7-3	.	TRBD2	TRBJ2-1	TGTGCCAGCAGCCGAGGACTAGCGGGAGGTAATGAGCAGTTCTTC	CASSRGLAGGNEQFF
TRBV4-2	.	TRBD1	TRBJ2-2	TGTGCCAGCAGCCAGGGGACAGGGGGGGCCGGGGAGCTGTTTTTT	CASSQGTGGAGELFF
TRBV28	.	.	TRBJ1-3	TGTGCCGGCGGGACCGCACCTGGAAACACCATATATTTT	CAGGTAPGNTIYF
TRBV9	once	.	TRBJ1-6	TGTGCCAGCAGCGAGGATGCGGGGGGGACTTCACCCCTCCACTTT	CASSEDAGGTSPLHF
TRBV27	.	.	TRBJ2-7	TGTGCCAGCAGTCCCCGACAGCAAACTTACTCCTACGAGCAGTACTTC	CASSPRQQTYSYEQYF
TRBV6-1	once	TRBD1	TRBJ1-2	TGTGCCAGCAGTGACACAGGGGGCAATAACTATGGCTACACCTTC	CASSDTGGNNYGYTF
TRBV7-8	.	TRBD1	TRBJ1-6	TGTGCCAGCAGTCGAGGGGGCGCTCACTCCTATAATTCACCCCTCCACTTT	CASSRGGAHSYNSPLHF